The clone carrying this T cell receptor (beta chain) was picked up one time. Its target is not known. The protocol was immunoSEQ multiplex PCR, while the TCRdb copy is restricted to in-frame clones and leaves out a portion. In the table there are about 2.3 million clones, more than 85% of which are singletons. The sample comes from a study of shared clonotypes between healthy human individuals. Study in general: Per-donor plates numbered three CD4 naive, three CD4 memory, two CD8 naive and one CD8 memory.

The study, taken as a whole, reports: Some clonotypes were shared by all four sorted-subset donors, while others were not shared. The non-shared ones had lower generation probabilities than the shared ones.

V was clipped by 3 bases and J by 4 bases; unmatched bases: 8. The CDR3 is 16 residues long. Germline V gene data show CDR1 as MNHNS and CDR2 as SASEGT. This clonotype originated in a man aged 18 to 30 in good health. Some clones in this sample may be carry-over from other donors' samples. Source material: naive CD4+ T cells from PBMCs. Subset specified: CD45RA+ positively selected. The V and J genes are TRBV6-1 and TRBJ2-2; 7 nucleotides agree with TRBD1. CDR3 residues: CASSERRGPTTGELFF. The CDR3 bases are TGTGCCAGCAGTGAGAGAAGGGGGCCGACCACCGGGGAGCTGTTTTTT.